A selection of T cell receptor beta chains follows, all from one sample in a study of Graves' ophthalmopathy and Graves' hyperthyroidism. Via MiXCR, TCRdb re-called the multiplex PCR reads, giving one row per CDR3 protein. This sample has almost 750,000 distinct CDR3 sequences, with about 44% found just once. Sequenced: peripheral blood. These receptors were collected from an adult man with Graves' ophthalmopathy. Both conserved end residues are part of each CDR3. A D gene is named only where the DNA matches it firmly. Clone size is shown for a subset of rows, as once, few, many or a class of expanded clone.

j_call d_call v_call cdr3_length clone_size cdr3_aa cdr3_nt
TRBJ2-2 TRBD2 TRBV7-9 16 few CASSSLGLGRARELFF TGTGCCAGCAGCTCGCTTGGACTAGGACGGGCCCGGGAGCTGTTTTTT
TRBJ2-5 TRBD1 TRBV7-9 19 . CASSFPRELRQGEFETQYF TGTGCCAGCAGCTTTCCCCGAGAGTTACGACAGGGGGAATTTGAGACCCAGTACTTC
TRBJ2-5 TRBD1 TRBV6-1 14 . CASRLTGSGETQYF TGTGCCAGCAGATTGACAGGGTCGGGGGAGACCCAGTACTTC
TRBJ1-2 . TRBV4-3 18 . CASSRSGQGGLVDYGYTF TGCGCCAGCAGCAGATCAGGGCAGGGAGGGCTGGTTGACTATGGCTACACCTTC
TRBJ2-5 TRBD2 TRBV20-1 12 . CSALAEAETQYF TGCAGTGCTCTAGCGGAAGCAGAGACCCAGTACTTC
TRBJ2-5 . TRBV9 14 . CASARGRMEETQYF TGTGCCAGCGCCAGGGGTAGGATGGAAGAGACCCAGTACTTC
TRBJ2-5 TRBD2 TRBV19 16 . CAQAVGAGGRQETQYF TGTGCTCAGGCAGTGGGGGCGGGGGGGCGTCAAGAGACCCAGTACTTC
TRBJ1-1 . TRBV20-1 12 many CSATQVLTEAFF TGCAGTGCTACTCAGGTATTGACTGAAGCTTTCTTT
TRBJ2-5 . TRBV6-6 14 . CASSYSNNQETQYF TGTGCCAGCAGTTACTCAAACAACCAAGAGACCCAGTACTTC
TRBJ1-1 TRBD1 TRBV10-3 13 . CVIRTGPNTEAFF TGTGTCATTAGGACAGGGCCGAACACTGAAGCTTTCTTT
TRBJ1-2 TRBD1 TRBV29-1 13 many CSVERTGNYGYTF TGCAGCGTTGAGAGGACAGGGAACTATGGCTACACCTTC
TRBJ1-6 . TRBV12-3/TRBV12-4 12 few CASRREGSPLHF TGTGCCAGCCGCAGGGAAGGATCACCCCTCCACTTT
TRBJ1-2 TRBD1 TRBV5-1 14 many CASSAWTGDYGYTF TGCGCCAGCAGCGCATGGACAGGCGACTATGGCTACACCTTC
TRBJ2-2 . TRBV10-1 13 . CASSALSTGELFF TGCGCCAGCAGTGCGTTGTCCACCGGGGAGCTGTTTTTT
TRBJ1-6 TRBD1 TRBV29-1 12 . CSVAGGNSPLHF TGCAGTGTTGCAGGGGGGAATTCACCCCTCCACTTT
TRBJ1-2 . TRBV15 14 . CATSSEREIYGYTF TGTGCCACCAGCAGCGAACGGGAAATCTATGGCTACACCTTC
TRBJ1-5 TRBD1 TRBV10-2 15 . CASSVWGQGGQPQHF TGCGCCAGCAGTGTATGGGGACAGGGGGGTCAGCCCCAGCATTTT